This paragraph covers one T cell receptor (beta chain) sequence. Profiled with immunoSEQ multiplex PCR; TCRdb holds only in-frame clones, not every one. The table lists 13,000 to 15,000 clones, 80% to 95% of them singletons. The germline V and J ends were trimmed by 10 bases and 7 bases, with 17 bases remaining between them. Per germline, CDR1 LNHDA and CDR2 SQIVND (reference sequence). The CDR3 extends over 13 amino acids. The sample belongs to a study of somatic mutations in cytotoxic T cells in rheumatoid arthritis. Sequencing input: CD4+ T cells sorted from blood. This TCR came from a man between 65 and 85 years old with rheumatoid arthritis. This chain uses TRBV19 with TRBJ1-5; D gene unclear. The CDR3 nucleotides read TGTGCCACTAACGGCGCAGAGCGGCAGCCCCAGCATTTT. Encoded protein: CATNGAERQPQHF.